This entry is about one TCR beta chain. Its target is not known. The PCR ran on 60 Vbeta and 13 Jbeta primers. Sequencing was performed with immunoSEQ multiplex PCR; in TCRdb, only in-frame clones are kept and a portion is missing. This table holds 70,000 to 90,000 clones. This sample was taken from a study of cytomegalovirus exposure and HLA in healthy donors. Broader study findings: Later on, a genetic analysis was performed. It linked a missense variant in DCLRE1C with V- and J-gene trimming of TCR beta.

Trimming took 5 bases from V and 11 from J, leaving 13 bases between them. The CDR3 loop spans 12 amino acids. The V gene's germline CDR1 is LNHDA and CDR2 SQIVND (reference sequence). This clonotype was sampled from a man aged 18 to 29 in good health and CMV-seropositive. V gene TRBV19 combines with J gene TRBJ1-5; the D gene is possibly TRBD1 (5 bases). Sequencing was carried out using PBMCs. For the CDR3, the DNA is TGTGCCAGTAGTTTAAGAGGGACTTCCCAGCATTTT. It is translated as CASSLRGTSQHF.